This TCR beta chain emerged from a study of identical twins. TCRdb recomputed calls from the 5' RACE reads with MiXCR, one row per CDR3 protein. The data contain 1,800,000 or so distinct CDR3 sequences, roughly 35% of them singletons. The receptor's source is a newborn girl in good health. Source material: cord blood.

Written as DNA, the CDR3 is TGTGCCAGCAGCCAAGATTACGACAGGGGGCCTGGCTACACCTTC. This gives the protein CASSQDYDRGPGYTF. The chain is built from TRBV14 and TRBJ1-2; 10 positions agree with TRBD1. The CDR3 extends over 15 amino acids. CDR1 and CDR2 (germline): SGHDN, FVKESK. The J segment lost 7 bases and the V segment lost 0 bases, leaving 5 bases of the junction unmatched.